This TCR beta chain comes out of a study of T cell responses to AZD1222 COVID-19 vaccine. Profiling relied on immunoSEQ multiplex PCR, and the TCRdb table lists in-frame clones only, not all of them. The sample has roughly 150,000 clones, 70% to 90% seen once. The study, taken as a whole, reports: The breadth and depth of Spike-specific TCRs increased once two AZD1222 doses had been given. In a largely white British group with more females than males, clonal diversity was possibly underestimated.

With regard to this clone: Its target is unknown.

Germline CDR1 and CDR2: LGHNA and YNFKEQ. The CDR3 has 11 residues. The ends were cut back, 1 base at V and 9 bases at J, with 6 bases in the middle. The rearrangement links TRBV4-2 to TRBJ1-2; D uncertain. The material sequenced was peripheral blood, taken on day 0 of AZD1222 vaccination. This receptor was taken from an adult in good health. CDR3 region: CASSQARSYTF. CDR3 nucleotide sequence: TGTGCCAGCAGCCAAGCCAGAAGCTACACCTTC.